These 18 T cell receptor beta chains originate from one sample sequenced in a study of identical twins listed by TCRdb under 2016. Receptor libraries were prepared by 5' RACE. The sequencer listed for this sample is Illumina HiSeq 2000. TCRdb ran its own pipeline on the public reads, namely fastp trimming at Q25 and MiXCR clone calling, and kept in-frame beta chains. Rows merge per CDR3 protein into single entries with the most common DNA and genes. For this sample the table gives hundreds of thousands of distinct CDR3 sequences, of which roughly 20% were detected only once. The ten largest clones capture about 12% of the sample. This same sample was also taken into another study, of T cells expressing NK-cell markers.

The sequencing input was PBMCs. These receptors came from a woman between 18 and 30 years old in good health.

The chain joins TRBV11-2 to TRBJ2-3, with 7 bases fitting TRBD2. This CDR3 is built from 18 residues. CDR1 is SGHAT and CDR2 is FQNNGV in the germline V gene. V gave up 2 bases and J gave up 2 bases; unmatched junction bases: 13. The DNA of the CDR3 is TGTGCCAGCAGCTTATTGAGGGGCGGGAGTAGACCCACAGATACGCAGTATTTT. This gives the protein CASSLLRGGSRPTDTQYF.

The chain couples TRBV4-2 to TRBJ2-1, with D perhaps matching TRBD1 (5 bases). Trimming removed 0 bases at V and 6 bases at J, with 12 bases between. CDR3 length: 15 residues. CDR1 and CDR2 (germline): LGHNA, YNFKEQ. The CDR3 is CASSQEVLGVNEQFF. The DNA of the CDR3 is TGTGCCAGCAGCCAAGAAGTTTTAGGGGTCAATGAGCAGTTCTTC.

This chain links TRBV19 with TRBJ2-1, with 7 bases aligning to TRBD1. V gave up 6 bases and J gave up 2 bases; unmatched junction bases: 7. This CDR3 has 15 residues. Germline CDR1 is LNHDA and CDR2 is SQIVND (reference sequence). CDR3 amino acids: CASRTGTKTYNEQFF. CDR3 nucleotide sequence: TGTGCCAGTAGGACAGGGACAAAAACCTACAATGAGCAGTTCTTC.

The sample holds a few counts of this clonotype. The gene calls are TRBV20-1 and TRBJ1-4, with D uncertain. Trimming stripped 5 bases from V and 4 bases from J, with 17 bases between. This CDR3 comprises 15 residues. Germline V CDR1 and CDR2: DFQATT, SNEGSKA (reference sequence). The CDR3 sequence: CSAWPPHGINEKLFF. The CDR3 DNA sequence: TGCAGTGCTTGGCCCCCCCACGGAATTAATGAAAAACTGTTTTTT.

This clonotype was picked up a small number of times. This sequence joins TRBV5-1 and TRBJ2-3; D remains unclear. The CDR3 is 15 residues long. The V end lost 10 bases, the J end lost 3 bases, and 21 bases lay between the germline ends. The germline V gene has CDR1 SGHRS and CDR2 YFSETQ. The CDR3 nucleotides are TGCGCCCCCGCGCTTCTGGGCGGATATACAGATACGCAGTATTTT. Amino acids: CAPALLGGYTDTQYF.

This clonotype appeared a few times. The V call is TRBV21-1, the J call TRBJ2-7; TRBD2, as called in the table, went unchecked against the DNA. TRBV21-1 is a pseudogene. The CDR3 is 15 amino acids. The CDR3 bases are TGTGCCAGCAAACCGAGGCGGGAGGATTCCTACGAGCAGTACTTC. It is translated as CASKPRREDSYEQYF.

Notes on this clonotype: At one end, the junction sequence differs from germline, possibly due to a read error. This chain joins TRBV7-7 and TRBJ2-2; D possibly corresponds to TRBD2 (5 bases). Per germline, CDR1 SSHAT and CDR2 FNYEAQ (reference sequence). This CDR3 spans 15 amino acids. CDR3 in DNA: TGTGCTAGCAGCCCGAGCGGATTCAACACCGGGGAGCTGTTTTTT. Translated: CASSPSGFNTGELFF.

The rearrangement uses TRBV10-3 and TRBJ2-7; 10 positions agree with TRBD2. Germline V gene sequence: CDR1 ENHRY, CDR2 SYGVKD. Unmatched junction bases numbered 15, after V lost 10 bases and J lost 6 bases. The CDR3 sequence is 15 residues long. DNA for the CDR3: TGTGCCACTCGAGGGCAAGCGGGAGGGCCGGGCGAGCAGTACTTC. It is translated as CATRGQAGGPGEQYF.

The gene calls are TRBV12-3 or TRBV12-4 and TRBJ1-5; perhaps TRBD1 as D (6 bases). This CDR3 spans 15 amino acids. V was pared by 3 bases and J by 2 bases, with 11 bases between. CDR3 protein: CASSLGGLGNQPQHF. The CDR3 coding sequence is TGTGCCAGCAGTTTGGGGGGGCTGGGCAATCAGCCCCAGCATTTT.

This clonotype has only a few counts. The rearrangement uses TRBV5-5 and TRBJ1-1; D not resolved. Trimming shortened V by 2 bases and J by 6 bases, and 11 bases separated the two germline ends. CDR3 length: 13 amino acids. Per germline, CDR1 SGHKS and CDR2 YYEKEE (reference sequence). The CDR3 is CASSFDGRAEAFF. The DNA of the CDR3 is TGTGCCAGCAGCTTCGACGGGCGCGCTGAAGCTTTCTTT.

This chain joins TRBV20-1 and TRBJ2-1, with TRBD2 matching 9 bases. Trimming took 6 bases from V and 2 from J; bases not matched to a gene: 5. CDR1 is DFQATT, CDR2 SNEGSKA, per germline (reference sequence). CDR3 size: 14 residues. The CDR3 DNA reads TGCAGTGCGCGAAAGCGGGGGGCCTACAATGAGCAGTTCTTC. Its translation: CSARKRGAYNEQFF.

The rearrangement joins TRBV4-3 to TRBJ1-1; D gene ambiguous. Germline assignment: CDR1 LGHNA and CDR2 YSLEER. The CDR3 spans 13 residues. Trimming left V 0 bases short and J 8 bases short, with 10 bases between. CDR3 nucleotides: TGCGCCAGCAGCCAAGATAGAGGGAACGAAGCTTTCTTT. Residues: CASSQDRGNEAFF.

This clonotype appeared a few times. As DNA, the CDR3 is TGCGCCAGCAGCTCCTTAGGGGGGCCCGGCACAGATACGCAGTATTTT. Its protein is CASSSLGGPGTDTQYF. The chain couples TRBV5-1 to TRBJ2-3; D tentatively reads TRBD1 or TRBD2 (6 bases each). The CDR3 spans 16 residues. Trimming cost V 3 bases and J 1 base, with 15 bases left between them. Germline CDR1 and CDR2: SGHRS and YFSETQ.

In its sample, this clonotype was seen a few times. The V gene is TRBV7-9, the J gene TRBJ2-7, with 8 bases aligning to TRBD2. The CDR3 extends over 14 amino acids. Germline CDR1 SEHNR, CDR2 FQNEAQ (reference sequence). J gave up 2 bases and V 6 bases, and 6 bases lay outside the gene matches. Here the CDR3 reads CASSYGTSPYEQYF. The DNA of the CDR3 is TGTGCCAGCAGTTATGGGACTAGTCCCTACGAGCAGTACTTC. Filled out from reference TRBV7-9 and TRBJ2-7, the complete variable domain reads DTGVSQNPRHKITKRGQNVTFRCDPISEHNRLYWYRQTLGQGPEFLTYFQNEAQLEKSRLLSDRFSAERPKGSFSTLEIQRTEQGDSAMYLCASSYGTSPYEQYFGPGTRLTVT.

On this clonotype: Likely a read error: the CDR3 ends without its conserved phenylalanine or tryptophan. J is TRBJ2-7 and V is TRBV12-3 or TRBV12-4; possible D gene TRBD1, 6 bases. The CDR3 covers 11 residues. Trimming stripped 5 bases from V and 7 bases from J, with 9 bases between. The CDR3 loop reads CASSIGQEQYL. The CDR3 region has the DNA TGTGCCAGCAGTATAGGACAGGAGCAGTACTTA.

This clonotype was detected only a few times. V gene TRBV7-3 combines with J gene TRBJ1-1; D call uncertain. Germline V lookup: CDR1 SGHTA, CDR2 FQGTGA. The V gene lost 3 bases and the J gene lost 1 base, with 6 bases spanning the gap. The CDR3 is made up of 13 amino acids. This chain's CDR3 is CASSFYANTEAFF. The DNA for the CDR3 is TGTGCCAGCAGCTTTTATGCGAACACTGAAGCTTTCTTT.

This clonotype was seen only a few times. The chain combines TRBV5-5 with TRBJ2-1; D gene uncertain. V gave up 1 base and J gave up 10 bases, with 9 bases separating them. CDR1 and CDR2 (germline): SGHKS, YYEKEE (reference sequence). The CDR3 covers 12 residues. The CDR3 loop reads CASSLLPEEQFF. The DNA for the CDR3 is TGTGCCAGCAGCTTGCTCCCAGAGGAGCAGTTCTTC.

The chain recombines TRBV20-1 with TRBJ1-1, with a weak D call TRBD1 (6 bases). The CDR3 runs 15 residues. Germline CDR1 reads DFQATT; CDR2 reads SNEGSKA (reference sequence). Deletions cut 6 bases from V and 3 bases from J, with 20 bases between. This CDR3 is CSAKHVQGWDTEAFF. The DNA of the CDR3 is TGCAGTGCAAAACACGTACAGGGTTGGGACACTGAAGCTTTCTTT.